This T cell receptor beta chain was captured by sequencing in a study of blood T cells in healthy people across ages (dated by TCRdb to the mid-2010s). Context from the whole study: In model experiments, template switching captured about one uniquely barcoded TCR beta cDNA molecule for every two T cells. Using deep sequencing normalized with unique cDNA molecular identifiers, the study measured how TCR beta repertoire diversity changes with age. Two additional independent replicas of 1 million unique cDNA reads from the same blood draw were analyzed for two donors (one aged 18 to 29 and one aged 80 or older). Four age groups were formed from the donors: young (average 16 years), middle-aged (approximately 40), aged (about 62) and long-lived (more than 75).

Libraries were made using 5' RACE. Sequencing relied on an Illumina HiSeq 2500. The second PCR ran for roughly 7 to 12 cycles and used a J-beta primer mix along with a sample-barcoded 5' primer. A template-switch 5' adaptor carrying 12 random nucleotides introduced a unique molecular identifier onto each TCR beta cDNA molecule. Each sample yielded at least 2.5 million CDR3-containing paired-end reads. First-strand cDNA was synthesized from all RNA with the Mint cDNA synthesis kit, primed by a TRBC-specific oligonucleotide. All cDNA was treated with uracil-DNA glycosylase and then went through a first 18-cycle PCR with the universal primers M1SS and BC2_uni_R. The authors' pipeline ran thus. Each sample was normalized by randomly selecting 1 million high-quality reads, each carrying a distinct molecular identifier. Instead of being binned into consensus sequences, reads with shared molecular identifiers were discarded. MiTCR, run with a Q25 quality threshold and the strictest error-elimination algorithm, handled CDR3 identification, clonotype clustering and error correction. Lower-bound total TCR beta diversity was estimated with a nonparametric unseen species model using Euler transformation. TCRdb itself trimmed the public reads at Q25 with fastp, ran MiXCR and retained productive beta chains. Entries are consolidated by CDR3 protein sequence, retaining the most common genes and DNA. TCRdb's processing, not the authors', yielded these V and J calls. Present in this sample are roughly 560,000 distinct CDR3 sequences, around 24% of which were seen just once. 8.7% of the sample rests with the top ten.

Systemically healthy Caucasian individuals from Russia, approximately 39 in total and aged about 6 to 95 years, were included as donors. Roughly 9 milliliters of peripheral blood were drawn from each donor into EDTA-treated Vacutainer tubes. Ficoll-Paque density-gradient centrifugation was used to isolate PBMCs, with at least 6.5 million per sample. Total RNA was extracted from PBMCs with Trizol reagent, with at least 6 micrograms obtained per sample. For every donor, flow cytometry on a PBMC aliquot measured the percentage of naive CD45RAhigh/CD27high T cells. For CDR1 and CDR2, the germline V gene lists MDHEN and SYDVKM. Germline trimming amounts to 5 bases on V and 0 bases on J, with 10 as the count of junction bases outside the gene matches. The CDR3 sequence holds 17 residues, the cysteine and phenylalanine included. CDR3 DNA is the only sequence kept; it has 51 bases, read in frame from the first base.

Beyond this particular receptor, the publication reports: Compared with the aged group, the long-lived group had more naive CD4+ T cells, fewer expanded clones and increased TCR diversity, a pattern suggesting age selection. Because profiling used bulk unsorted PBMCs, naive and antigen-experienced compartments could not be compared conclusively. As age increased, observed TCR beta diversity per million T cells dropped in a roughly linear way, and a significant reduction was already evident by age 40. Observed TCR beta diversity correlated strongly with the percentage of naive T cells measured by flow cytometry. Estimates of total diversity based on one million sequenced T cells were regarded as lower bounds and as underestimates. Donor CMV infection status was unknown, potentially confounding age-related changes in expanded clonotypes.

Regarding this clonotype: No antigen is known for it. No base-level quality is on record; no much larger clone is a single base apart.

The sample also formed part of further work on T cells of mothers and their children. The second paper further reports: Nine systemically healthy Caucasian individuals, comprising three mothers and their six children, were included as donors. cDNA synthesis consumed the entire amount of extracted RNA, loaded at approximately 1.6 ug RNA in each 15 ul reaction. In the second PCR, the M1S primer introduced both the sample barcodes and 2-4 random nucleotides. More than 8 million TCR beta CDR3 reads were obtained from each mother, and roughly 3 million reads were obtained from each child. Thymic selection similarly shapes TCR recombination output in related and unrelated pairs, with minor effect from inherited differences. Normalized repertoire overlap was always slightly but never significantly higher in related than unrelated mother-child pairs. Persistent microchimeric T cell clones were not detected, at a sensitivity of about 100 clones per million clonotypes. The study used deep NGS to compare TCR beta repertoires of mothers and children, seeking features distinguishing related mother-child pairs from unrelated individuals. Mothers averaged roughly 40 +/- 4 years of age and children averaged around 10 +/- 4 years. After adapter ligation with NEBNext reagents, the libraries were sequenced on Illumina HiSeq 2000 with 100+100 nt paired-end reads. To prevent cross-contamination, the mother and child libraries were prepared a month apart and were sequenced in separate runs. Between roughly 450,000 and 2,000,000 distinct TCR beta clonotypes were identified per donor. Naive TCR beta clonotypes were estimated from low-frequency clonotypes matched to each donor's FACS-determined naive share, without sorting.

This sequence originates from a boy aged 5 to 17 in good health. Source material: blood. The chain couples TRBV28 to TRBJ2-4; a stretch of 7 junction bases matches TRBD1. The CDR3 region has the sequence CASSLGTELLAKNIQYF. The nucleotide sequence reads as follows: TGTGCCAGCAGTCTCGGGACAGAACTACTAGCCAAAAACATTCAGTACTTC.